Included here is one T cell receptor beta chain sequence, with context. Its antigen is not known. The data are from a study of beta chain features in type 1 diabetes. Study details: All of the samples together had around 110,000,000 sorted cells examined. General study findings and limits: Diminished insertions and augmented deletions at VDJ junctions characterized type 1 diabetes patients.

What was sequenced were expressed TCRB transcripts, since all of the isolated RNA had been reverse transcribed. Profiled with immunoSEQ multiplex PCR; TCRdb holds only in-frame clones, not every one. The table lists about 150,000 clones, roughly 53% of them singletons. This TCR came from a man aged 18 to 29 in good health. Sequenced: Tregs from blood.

CDR3 in DNA: TGTGCCAGCAGCTTGGACTTCGGGACCGCAAGAACCCGGGGGGGCTACACCTTC. Its protein product is CASSLDFGTARTRGGYTF. This chain links TRBV7-9 with TRBJ1-2, with D perhaps matching TRBD1 (5 bases). Trimming removed 3 bases from V and 8 bases from J, with 28 bases in between. Germline-derived CDR1 and CDR2 are SEHNR and FQNEAQ (reference sequence). The CDR3 contains 18 residues.